Sequencing of this T cell receptor (beta chain) was carried out in a study of blood T cell repertoires in COVID-19. In the study overall: The cDNA or gDNA used as material had been derived from T cells, B-cell-depleted T cells, or PBMCs.

Authors' processing steps: Nucleated cell number was recorded as an estimate derived from reference gene primer amplification. Profiling relied on immunoSEQ multiplex PCR, and the TCRdb table lists in-frame clones only, not all of them. D and trimming come from the DNA, and the V and J calls and clone size come from that table. The sample includes about 250,000 clones, roughly 84% of them seen just once. Looked up from germline, CDR1 is LGHNA and CDR2 is YSLEER. There are 15 residues in the CDR3. V trimming: 2 bases; J trimming: 6 bases; junction bases outside the gene matches: 6. While infection was still active, Seattle patients were enrolled and then followed longitudinally.

The receptor comes from a person aged 70 to 79 with COVID-19, enrolled during active disease. The rearrangement joins TRBV4-3 to TRBJ1-2, with 10 bases identical to TRBD1. Source material: peripheral blood. For the CDR3, the DNA is TGCGCCAGCAGCCAACAGATGGGACAGGGGAATGGCTACACCTTC. Translation: CASSQQMGQGNGYTF.